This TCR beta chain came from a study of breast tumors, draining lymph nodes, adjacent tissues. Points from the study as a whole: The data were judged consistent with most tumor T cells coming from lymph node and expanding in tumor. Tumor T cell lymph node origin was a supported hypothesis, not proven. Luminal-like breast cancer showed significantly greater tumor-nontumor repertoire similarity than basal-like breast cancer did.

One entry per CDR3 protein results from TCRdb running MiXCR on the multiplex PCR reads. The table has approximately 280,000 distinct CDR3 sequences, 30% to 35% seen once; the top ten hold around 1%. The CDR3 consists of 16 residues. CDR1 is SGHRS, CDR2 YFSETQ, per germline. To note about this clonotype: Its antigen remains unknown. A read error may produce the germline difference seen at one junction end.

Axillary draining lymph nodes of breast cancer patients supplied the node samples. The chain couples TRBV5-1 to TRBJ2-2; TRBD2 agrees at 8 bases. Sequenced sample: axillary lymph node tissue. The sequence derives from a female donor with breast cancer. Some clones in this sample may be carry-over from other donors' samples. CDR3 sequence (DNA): TGCGCCAGCAGCTTGTGGAGCGGGAGTCCCACCGGGGAGCTGGTTTTT. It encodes CASSLWSGSPTGELVF. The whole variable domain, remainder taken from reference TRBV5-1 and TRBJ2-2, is KAGVTQTPRYLIKTRGQQVTLSCSPISGHRSVSWYQQTPGQGLQFLFEYFSETQRNKGNFPGRFSGRQFSNSRSEMNVSTLELGDSALYLCASSLWSGSPTGELVFGEGSRLTVL.